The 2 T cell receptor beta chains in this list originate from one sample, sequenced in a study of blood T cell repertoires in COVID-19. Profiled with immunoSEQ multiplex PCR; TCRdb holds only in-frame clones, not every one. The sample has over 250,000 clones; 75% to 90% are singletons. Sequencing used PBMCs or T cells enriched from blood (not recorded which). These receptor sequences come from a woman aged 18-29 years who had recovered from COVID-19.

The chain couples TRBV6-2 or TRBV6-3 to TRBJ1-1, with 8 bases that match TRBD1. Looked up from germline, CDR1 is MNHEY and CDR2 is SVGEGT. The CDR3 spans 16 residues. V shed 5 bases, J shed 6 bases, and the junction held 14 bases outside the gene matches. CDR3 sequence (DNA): TGTGCCAGCAGTGACCTAGCCGACAGGGGAGAAGCTGAAGCTTTCTTT. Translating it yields CASSDLADRGEAEAFF.

CDR3 loop: CASRRTSGGSYEQYF. The CDR3 bases are TGTGCCAGCAGACGAACTAGCGGGGGATCCTACGAGCAGTACTTC. The chain has TRBV28 and TRBJ2-7; 11 bases are shared with TRBD2. With 6 bases clipped from V and 1 base from J, the junction kept 5 bases outside the gene matches. The V gene's germline CDR1 is MDHEN and CDR2 SYDVKM. CDR3 size: 15 residues.